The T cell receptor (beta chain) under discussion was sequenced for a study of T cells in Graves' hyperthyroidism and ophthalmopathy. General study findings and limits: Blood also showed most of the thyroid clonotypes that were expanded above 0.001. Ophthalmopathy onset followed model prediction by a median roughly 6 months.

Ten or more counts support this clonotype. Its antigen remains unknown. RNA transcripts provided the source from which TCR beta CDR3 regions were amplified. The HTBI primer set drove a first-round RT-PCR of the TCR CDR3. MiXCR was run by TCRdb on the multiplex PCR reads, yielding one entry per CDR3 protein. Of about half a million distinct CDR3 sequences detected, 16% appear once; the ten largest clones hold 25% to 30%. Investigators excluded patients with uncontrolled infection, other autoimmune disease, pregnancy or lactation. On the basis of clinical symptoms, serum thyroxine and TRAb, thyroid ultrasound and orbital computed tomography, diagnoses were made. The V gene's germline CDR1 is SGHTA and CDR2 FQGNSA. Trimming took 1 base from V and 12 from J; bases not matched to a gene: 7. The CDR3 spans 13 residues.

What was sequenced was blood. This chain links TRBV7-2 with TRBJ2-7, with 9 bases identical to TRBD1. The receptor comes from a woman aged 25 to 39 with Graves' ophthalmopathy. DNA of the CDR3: TGTGCCAGCAGCTTAGACCGCGGGACAGGGCCGTACTTC. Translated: CASSLDRGTGPYF.